This TCR beta chain was retrieved from a study of cytomegalovirus exposure and HLA in healthy donors. Note on this clone: Its specificity is unknown.

Notes on the study in general: The authors excluded some V segments, including TRBV6-2 and TRBV6-3, as indistinguishable. Researchers reported from a later analysis that most CMV-associated TCR beta chains appeared HLA-restricted.

Vbeta (60) and Jbeta (13) primers were used in the PCR. TCRdb keeps only in-frame clones here, not all; method: immunoSEQ multiplex PCR. This table has 120,000 to 150,000 clones, over 80% appearing once. V lost 3 bases to trimming and J lost 5 bases; unmatched junction nucleotides: 3. Germline CDR1 LGHNT, CDR2 FRNRAP. This CDR3 region has 13 residues. This chain connects TRBV12-5 to TRBJ2-7, with 8 positions matching TRBD1. The receptor was isolated from a male donor in good health and CMV-seronegative. Sequencing was performed on PBMCs. The CDR3 DNA reads TGTGCTAGTGGTTTTCAACAGGGGGACGAGCAGTACTTC. Translating it yields CASGFQQGDEQYF.